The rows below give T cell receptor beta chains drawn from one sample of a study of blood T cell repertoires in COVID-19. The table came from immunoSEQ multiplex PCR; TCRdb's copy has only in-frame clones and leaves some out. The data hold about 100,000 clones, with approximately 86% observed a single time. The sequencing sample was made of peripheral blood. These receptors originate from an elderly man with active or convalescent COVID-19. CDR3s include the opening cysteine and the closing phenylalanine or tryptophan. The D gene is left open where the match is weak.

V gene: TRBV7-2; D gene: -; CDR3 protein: CASSTRQAPGSPLHF
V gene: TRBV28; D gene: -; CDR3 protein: CASSARSSNQPQHF
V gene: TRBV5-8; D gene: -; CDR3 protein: CASRKTGSYEQYF
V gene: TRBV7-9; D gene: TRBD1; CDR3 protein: CASSLFDRGESYRGYTF
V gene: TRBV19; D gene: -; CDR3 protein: CASSVTRSNQPQHF
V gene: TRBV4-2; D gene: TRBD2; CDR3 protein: CASSQATAGGPYEQYF
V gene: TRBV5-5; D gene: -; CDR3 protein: CASSPIGRDTQYF
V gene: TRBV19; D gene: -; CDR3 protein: CASSLGSNVYEQYF
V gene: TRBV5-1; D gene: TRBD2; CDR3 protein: CASSPRLAGEDEQFF
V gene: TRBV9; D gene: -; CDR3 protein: CASSVAGGIHEQYF
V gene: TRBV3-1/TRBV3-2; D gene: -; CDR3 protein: CASSFSTLAGGPNIQYF